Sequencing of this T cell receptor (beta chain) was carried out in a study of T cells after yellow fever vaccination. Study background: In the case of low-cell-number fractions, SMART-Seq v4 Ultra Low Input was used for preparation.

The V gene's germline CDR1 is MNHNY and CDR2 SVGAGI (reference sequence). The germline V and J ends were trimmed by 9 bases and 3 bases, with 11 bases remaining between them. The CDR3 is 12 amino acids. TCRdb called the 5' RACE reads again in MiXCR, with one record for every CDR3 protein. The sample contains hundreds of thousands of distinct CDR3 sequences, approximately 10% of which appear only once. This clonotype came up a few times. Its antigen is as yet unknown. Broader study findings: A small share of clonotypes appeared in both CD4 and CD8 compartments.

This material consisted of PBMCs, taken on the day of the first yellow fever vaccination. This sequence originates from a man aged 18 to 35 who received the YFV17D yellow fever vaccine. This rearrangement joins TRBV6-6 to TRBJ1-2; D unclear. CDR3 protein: CASTNSDYGYTF. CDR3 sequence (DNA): TGTGCCAGTACGAACAGCGACTATGGCTACACCTTC.